This TCR beta chain was identified in a study of blood T cell repertoires in COVID-19. Study overall: T cells, B-cell-depleted T cells, or PBMCs supplied cDNA or gDNA.

There are a few counts of this clone. Two negative PCRs, clearance, or symptom resolution had been documented for recovered Cohort 3 donors. The germline V gene encodes CDR1 SGHRS and CDR2 YFSETQ. CDR3 length: 15 amino acids. Trimming left V 3 bases short and J 0 bases short, with 10 bases between. Sequencing was performed with immunoSEQ multiplex PCR; in TCRdb, only in-frame clones are kept and a portion is missing. Among more than 250,000 clones listed, roughly nine tenths were seen once. The origin of this receptor is a woman in her twenties or thirties who had recovered from COVID-19. The chain has TRBV5-1 and TRBJ2-1, with D perhaps TRBD2 (5 bases). The specimen was PBMCs or T cells enriched from blood (not recorded which). In DNA form, the CDR3 reads TGCGCCAGCAGCTATGGGAGACCCTCCTACAATGAGCAGTTCTTC. Translating it yields CASSYGRPSYNEQFF.